This TCR beta chain stems from a study of T cells in Graves' hyperthyroidism and ophthalmopathy. Amplification of TCR beta CDR3 regions used RNA as the template. When the TCR CDR3 underwent first-round RT-PCR, the HTBI primer set was used. TCRdb used MiXCR to reprocess the multiplex PCR reads, holding one entry per CDR3 protein. The data contain 250,000 to 300,000 distinct CDR3 sequences, approximately 14% of them seen just once; the ten biggest clones take up roughly 15%. Study results and limitations: Blood also showed most of the thyroid clonotypes that were expanded above 0.001.

Germline loops: CDR1 KGHDR, CDR2 SFDVKD. Trimming took off 3 bases at V and 2 bases at J, with 9 bases between the two ends. The CDR3 is 14 amino acids. The hyperthyroidism was newly diagnosed and had lasted under 2 months; the patients were aged 18 to 65. Clinical symptoms, serum thyroxine, TRAb, thyroid ultrasound and orbital computed tomography established diagnosis. Blood was drawn at first hyperthyroidism diagnosis, before any ophthalmopathy symptoms. Notes on this clonotype: Its cognate antigen is unknown.

The specimen sequenced was blood. This sequence joins TRBV24-1 and TRBJ1-2, with D uncertain. The clonotype comes from a woman in her thirties or forties with Graves' hyperthyroidism that later progressed to Graves' ophthalmopathy. CDR3 residues: CATSDPPRNYGYTF. In nucleotides, the CDR3 is TGTGCCACCAGTGATCCCCCCAGAAACTATGGCTACACCTTC.